This T cell receptor beta chain was captured in a study of control samples from healthy donors and cancer patients. Measured with immunoSEQ multiplex PCR; TCRdb has only the in-frame clones, and not every one. The table includes approximately 100,000 clones, roughly 80% detected once. Per the germline V gene, CDR1 is SGHNT and CDR2 is YENEEA. The CDR3 sequence is 15 residues long. V was pared by 2 bases and J by 2 bases, with 10 bases between. The sequenced sample was PBMCs. The TCR comes from a man in his 70s with lung cancer. The V call is TRBV11-3, the J call TRBJ2-1; TRBD1 might be the D (6 bases). The CDR3 DNA is TGTGCCAGCAGCTTAACTGGGGGCCCCTACAATGAGCAGTTCTTC. Amino acid sequence: CASSLTGGPYNEQFF.